This TCR beta chain stems from a study of T cell changes during pregnancy in multiple sclerosis. This table comes from immunoSEQ multiplex PCR, and its TCRdb copy is limited to in-frame clones, with some not included. The table includes more than 30,000 clones, roughly 89% detected once. This clone was observed a few times. With 4 bases removed from V and 3 bases from J, the gap between germline ends came to 10 bases. The CDR3 consists of 15 residues. CDR1 and CDR2 (germline): MGHRA, YSYEKL. The chain has TRBV4-1 and TRBJ1-6; D is perhaps TRBD1 (6 bases). The TCR originated in a female donor with multiple sclerosis, enrolled in a pregnancy study. Specimen: CD4+ T cells from peripheral blood mononuclear cells, collected before pregnancy. CDR3 sequence: CASSPWTDYNSPLHF. Written as DNA, the CDR3 is TGCGCCAGCAGCCCATGGACAGACTATAATTCACCCCTCCACTTT.